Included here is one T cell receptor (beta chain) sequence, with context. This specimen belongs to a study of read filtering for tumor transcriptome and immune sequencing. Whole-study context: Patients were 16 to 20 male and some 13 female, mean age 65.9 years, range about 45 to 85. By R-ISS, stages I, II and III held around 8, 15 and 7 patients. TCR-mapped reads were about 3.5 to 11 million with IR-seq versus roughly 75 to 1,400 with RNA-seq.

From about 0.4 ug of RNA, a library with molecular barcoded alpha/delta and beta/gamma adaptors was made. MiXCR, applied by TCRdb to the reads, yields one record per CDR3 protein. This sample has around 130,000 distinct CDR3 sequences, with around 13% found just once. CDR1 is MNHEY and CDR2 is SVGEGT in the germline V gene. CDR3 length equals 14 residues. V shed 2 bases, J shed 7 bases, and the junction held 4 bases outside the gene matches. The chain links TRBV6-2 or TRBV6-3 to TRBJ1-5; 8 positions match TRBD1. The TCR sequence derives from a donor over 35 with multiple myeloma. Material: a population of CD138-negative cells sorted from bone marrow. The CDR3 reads CASSYRGQVQPQHF. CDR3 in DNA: TGTGCCAGCAGTTACAGGGGACAGGTCCAGCCCCAGCATTTT.